This T cell receptor (beta chain) came from a study of shared clonotypes between healthy human individuals. Some clones are missing from TCRdb's copy, which holds only in-frame ones; the method was immunoSEQ multiplex PCR. The table records about 2 million clones, 85% to 95% of them present only once. The germline CDR1 and CDR2 sequences are GTSNPN and SVGIG (reference sequence). This CDR3 has 13 amino acids. Between the trimmed V and J ends, which lost 4 bases and 0 bases, there was a span of 9 bases. The sequencing sample was made of naive CD4+ T cells sorted from blood. Subset meaning: CD45RA+ positively selected. V is TRBV30 and J is TRBJ2-5; TRBD1 is a possible D gene (6 bases). The clonotype comes from a man aged 18 to 29 in good health. CDR3 residues: CAWTTGYQETQYF. In DNA form, the CDR3 reads TGTGCCTGGACCACAGGGTACCAAGAGACCCAGTACTTC.